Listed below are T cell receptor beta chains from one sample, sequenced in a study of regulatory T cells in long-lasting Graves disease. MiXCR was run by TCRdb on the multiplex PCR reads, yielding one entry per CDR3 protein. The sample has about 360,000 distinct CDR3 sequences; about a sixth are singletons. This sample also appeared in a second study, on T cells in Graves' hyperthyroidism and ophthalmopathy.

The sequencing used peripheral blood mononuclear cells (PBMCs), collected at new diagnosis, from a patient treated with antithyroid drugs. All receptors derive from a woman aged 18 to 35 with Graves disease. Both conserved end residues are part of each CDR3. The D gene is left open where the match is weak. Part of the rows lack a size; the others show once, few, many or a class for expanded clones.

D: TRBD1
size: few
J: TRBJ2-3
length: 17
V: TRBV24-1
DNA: TGTGCCACCAGTGATTCCCGATCAGGGGGACACACAGATACGCAGTATTTT
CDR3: CATSDSRSGGHTDTQYF

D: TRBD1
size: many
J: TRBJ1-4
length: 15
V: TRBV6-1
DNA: TGTGCCAGCCACTCGGGGACAGGGAATAATGAAAAACTGTTTTTT
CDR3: CASHSGTGNNEKLFF

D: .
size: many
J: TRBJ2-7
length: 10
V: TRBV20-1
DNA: TGCAGTGCTCTGACGTTTGAGCAGTACTTC
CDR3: CSALTFEQYF

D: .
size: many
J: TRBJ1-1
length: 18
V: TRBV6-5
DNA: TGTGCCAGCAGTTCCCGATACACAACCCTGAGGGCCAACACTGAAGCTTTCTTT
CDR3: CASSSRYTTLRANTEAFF

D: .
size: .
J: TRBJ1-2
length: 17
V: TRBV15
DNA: TGTGCCACCAGCAGACCCGGGGCTCCTCAGGTGGACTATGGCTACACCTTC
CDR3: CATSRPGAPQVDYGYTF

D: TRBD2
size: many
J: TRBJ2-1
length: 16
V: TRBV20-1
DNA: TGCAGTGCTAGAGCACAGCCGGGACTAACCTACAATGAGCAGTTCTTC
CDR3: CSARAQPGLTYNEQFF

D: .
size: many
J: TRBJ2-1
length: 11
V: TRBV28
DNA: TGTGCCAGCAGTTTAAGCCCAGAGCAGTTCTTC
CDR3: CASSLSPEQFF

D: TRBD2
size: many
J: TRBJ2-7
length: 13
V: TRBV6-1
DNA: TGTGCCAGCAAGGGGACTAGCTCGGGCGAGCAGTACTTC
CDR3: CASKGTSSGEQYF

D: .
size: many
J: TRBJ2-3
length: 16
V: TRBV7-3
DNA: TGTGCCAGCAGCGCCAGGGAAAGGGGCGGCACAGATACGCAGTATTTT
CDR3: CASSARERGGTDTQYF

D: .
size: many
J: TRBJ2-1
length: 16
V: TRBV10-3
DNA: TGTGCCATCACCAGTAACCGGGATTCGGAGGACAATGAGCAGTTCTTC
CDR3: CAITSNRDSEDNEQFF

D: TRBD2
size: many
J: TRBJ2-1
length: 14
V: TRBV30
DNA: TGTGCCTTCCGTAGCGGGAGCGGGGTCGGAGAGCAGTTCTTC
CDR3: CAFRSGSGVGEQFF

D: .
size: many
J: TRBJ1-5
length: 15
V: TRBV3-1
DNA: TGTGCCAGCAGCCAAGATATTTCAGGCAATCAGCCCCAGCATTTT
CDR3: CASSQDISGNQPQHF

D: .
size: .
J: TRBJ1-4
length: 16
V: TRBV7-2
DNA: TGTGCCAGCAGCTTAGGGGGCAGACCTGGGGTGGAAAAACTGTTTTTT
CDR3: CASSLGGRPGVEKLFF

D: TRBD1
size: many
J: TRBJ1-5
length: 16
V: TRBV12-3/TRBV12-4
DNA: TGTGCCAGCAGTCCCTATACAGGGGTGGGCAATCAGCCCCAGCATTTT
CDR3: CASSPYTGVGNQPQHF

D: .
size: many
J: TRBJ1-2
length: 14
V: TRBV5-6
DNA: TGTGCCAGCAGCTCACCATTAGGGTACGGGGGCTACACCTTC
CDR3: CASSSPLGYGGYTF

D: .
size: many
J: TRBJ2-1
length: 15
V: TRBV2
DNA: TGTGCCAGCAGTCGGGGACAAAGACCCTACAATGAGCAGTTCTTC
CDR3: CASSRGQRPYNEQFF

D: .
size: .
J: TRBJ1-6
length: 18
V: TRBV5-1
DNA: TGCGCCAGCAGCTTGTCTGGGGGGGAAGGACGATATAATTCACCCCTCCACTTT
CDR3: CASSLSGGEGRYNSPLHF

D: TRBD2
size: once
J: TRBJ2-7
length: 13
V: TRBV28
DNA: TGTGCCAGCTCTACCGGGACTAGCCACGAGCAGTACTTC
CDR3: CASSTGTSHEQYF

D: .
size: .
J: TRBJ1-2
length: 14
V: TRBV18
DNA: TGTGCCAGCTCACCCAGCGCACGTAACTATGGCTACACCTTC
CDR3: CASSPSARNYGYTF

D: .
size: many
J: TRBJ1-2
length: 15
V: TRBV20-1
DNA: TGCAGTCCAACCATGTCTTTGGGGGCGAACTATGGCTACACCTTC
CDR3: CSPTMSLGANYGYTF

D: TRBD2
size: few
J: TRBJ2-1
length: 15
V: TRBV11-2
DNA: TGTGCCAGCAGCTTAGGGACTAGCGGGGCGAGTGAGCAGTTCTTC
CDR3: CASSLGTSGASEQFF

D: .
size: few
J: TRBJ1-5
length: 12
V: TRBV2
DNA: TGTGCCAGCAGTGAACACAATCAGCCCCAGCATTTT
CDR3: CASSEHNQPQHF

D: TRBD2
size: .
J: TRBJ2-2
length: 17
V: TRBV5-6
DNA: TGTGCCAGCAGCTTGGGGCCCAGCGGGGGGAACACCGGGGAGCTGTTTTTT
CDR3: CASSLGPSGGNTGELFF

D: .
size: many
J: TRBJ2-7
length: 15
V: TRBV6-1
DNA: TGTGCCAGCAGTGAATTTACGGGGCATTCCTACGAGCAGTACTTC
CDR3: CASSEFTGHSYEQYF

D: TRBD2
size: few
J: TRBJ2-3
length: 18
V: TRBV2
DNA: TGTGCCAGCAGTGATCGGGGTAGCGGGAGGGCCTACACAGATACGCAGTATTTT
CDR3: CASSDRGSGRAYTDTQYF

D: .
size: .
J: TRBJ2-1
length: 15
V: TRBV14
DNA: TGTGCCAGCAGCCAAAGGCTAGACGTTGGGGGTGAGCAGTTCTTC
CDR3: CASSQRLDVGGEQFF

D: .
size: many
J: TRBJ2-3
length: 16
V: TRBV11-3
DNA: TGTGCCAGCAGCCCCGGGGGAACAAAGGGCACAGATACGCAGTATTTT
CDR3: CASSPGGTKGTDTQYF

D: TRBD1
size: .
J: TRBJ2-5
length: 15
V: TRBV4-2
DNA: TGTGCCAGTAGTACGGGGACAGGAAAGGGAGAGACCCAGTACTTC
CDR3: CASSTGTGKGETQYF

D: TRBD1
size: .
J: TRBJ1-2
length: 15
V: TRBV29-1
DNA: TGCAGCGTTGAACACGAGGACAGGGCTAACTATGGCTACACCTTC
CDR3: CSVEHEDRANYGYTF

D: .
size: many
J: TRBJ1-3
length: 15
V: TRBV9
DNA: TGTGCCAGCAGCGTCGCCGGGGGTACTGGAAACACCATATATTTT
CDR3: CASSVAGGTGNTIYF

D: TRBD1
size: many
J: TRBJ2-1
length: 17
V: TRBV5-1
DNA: TGCGCCAGCAGCTTTTCTCCGGGACAGGGGGTTGGCAATGAGCAGTTCTTC
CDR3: CASSFSPGQGVGNEQFF

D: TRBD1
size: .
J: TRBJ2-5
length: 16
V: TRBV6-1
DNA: TGTGCCAGCACCCGAGGACAGGGCCCTAACCAAGAGACCCAGTACTTC
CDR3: CASTRGQGPNQETQYF

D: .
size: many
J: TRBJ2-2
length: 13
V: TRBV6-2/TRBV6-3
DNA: TGTGCCAGCAGTTATTCGGGCCCCGGGGAGCTGTTTTTT
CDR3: CASSYSGPGELFF

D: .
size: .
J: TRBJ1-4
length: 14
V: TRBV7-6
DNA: TGTGCCAGCAGCTTAGAGGGGAGCGGTGAAAAACTGTTTTTT
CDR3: CASSLEGSGEKLFF

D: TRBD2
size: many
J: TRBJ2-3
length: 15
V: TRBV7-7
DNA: TGTGCTAGCAGCCAGACTAGCGGGGCGGGAGATACGCAGTATTTT
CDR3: CASSQTSGAGDTQYF

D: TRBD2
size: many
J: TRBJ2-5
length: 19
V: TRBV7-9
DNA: TGTGCCAGCAGCCCCACGGGGACGAGCGGGAGTCCCCCTTGGGAGACCCAGTACTTC
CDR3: CASSPTGTSGSPPWETQYF

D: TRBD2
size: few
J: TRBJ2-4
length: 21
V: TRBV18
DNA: TGTGCCAGCTCACCACCGAGGGGAGGGACGGGAGGGGCTTTAGCCAAAAACATTCAGTACTTC
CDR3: CASSPPRGGTGGALAKNIQYF

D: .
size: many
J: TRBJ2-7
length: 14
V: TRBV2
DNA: TGTGCCAGCATCCGGGGAAGTTGGGCGTCCGAGCAGTACTTC
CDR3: CASIRGSWASEQYF

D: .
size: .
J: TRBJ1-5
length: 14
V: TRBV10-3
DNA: TGTGCCATCAGTGCCACCTTGGGGGAACAGCCCCAGCATTTT
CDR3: CAISATLGEQPQHF

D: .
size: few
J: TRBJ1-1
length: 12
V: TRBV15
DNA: TGTGCCACCAGCAGGCACCGAACTGAAGCTTTCTTT
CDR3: CATSRHRTEAFF

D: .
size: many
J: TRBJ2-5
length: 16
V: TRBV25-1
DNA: TGTGCCAGCAGTGAATCTCACCGGGGGTACCAAGAGACCCAGTACTTC
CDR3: CASSESHRGYQETQYF

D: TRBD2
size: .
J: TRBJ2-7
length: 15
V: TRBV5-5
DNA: TGTGCCAGCAGCTTGGTTCTTAGCGGGACCTACGAGCAGTACTTC
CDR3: CASSLVLSGTYEQYF